This TCR beta chain was identified in a study of shared clonotypes between healthy human individuals. TCRdb's copy holds only in-frame clones and misses some; the assay was immunoSEQ multiplex PCR. The sample has about 1.1 million clones, 77% seen once. All of the donors resided in Nashville, Tennessee, and each was a Caucasian adult. CD4+ cell separation produced CD45RA+ naive and CD45RA-negative memory subsets. Turning to this clone: Its specificity is unknown.

Germline V gives CDR1 SGHRS, CDR2 YFSETQ. This CDR3 region has 15 residues. V was cut by 1 base and J by 1 base, with 11 bases left in between. General study findings and limits: Unshared clonotypes carried lower generation probabilities than those common to all four donors.

The sequence came from a man between 18 and 35 years old in good health. Some clones in this sample may be carry-over from other donors' samples. Sequencing input: memory CD4+ T cells from PBMCs. Subset meaning: CD45RA-negative fraction. The chain has TRBV5-1 and TRBJ2-5; D gene uncertain. The CDR3 loop is CASSLIRRAQETQYF. CDR3 sequence (DNA): TGCGCCAGCAGCTTGATTCGACGAGCCCAAGAGACCCAGTACTTC.